This T cell receptor (beta chain) was obtained from a study of siplizumab effects on memory and regulatory T cells. Looked up from germline, CDR1 is MRHNA and CDR2 is SNTAGT. CDR3 size: 16 residues. Between the trimmed V and J ends, which lost 5 bases and 0 bases, there was a span of 13 bases. Assay: immunoSEQ multiplex PCR; the TCRdb copy retains only in-frame clones and omits some. The repertoire holds around 83,000 clones, with 70% to 90% as singletons. This TCR was sampled from a human donor in good health. Sequencing was carried out using CD4+ T cells sorted from blood. The gene calls are TRBV6-4 and TRBJ2-2; tentative D call: TRBD1 (5 bases). CDR3 protein: CASSRQSNTNTGELFF. CDR3 in DNA: TGTGCCAGCAGTAGACAGAGCAACACGAACACCGGGGAGCTGTTTTTT.